A single sample is the source of the 32 T cell receptor beta chains below, sequenced in a study of blood T cells in healthy people across ages. With a J-beta primer mix and a sample-barcoded 5' primer, a second PCR ran 7 to 11 cycles. Via MiXCR, TCRdb re-called the 5' RACE reads, giving one row per CDR3 protein. The table has roughly 730,000 distinct CDR3 sequences, more than 50% seen once. The sequenced sample was blood. These receptors were obtained from a man in his forties in good health.

This clonotype was counted once. The J gene is TRBJ2-3, the V gene TRBV20-1, with D maybe TRBD2 (6 bases). This CDR3 spans 17 amino acids. V shed 3 bases and J shed 3 bases, with 22 bases lying between them. Germline values: CDR1 DFQATT, CDR2 SNEGSKA (reference sequence). CDR3 sequence reads: CSASEVSGRRDTDTQYF. The CDR3 DNA reads TGCAGTGCTAGTGAGGTTTCGGGTCGGAGGGATACAGATACGCAGTATTTT.

The V gene is TRBV28, the J gene TRBJ2-3; perhaps TRBD2 as D (6 bases). V lost 5 bases to trimming and J lost 0 bases, with 9 bases between them. The CDR3 runs to 14 residues. The germline gives CDR1 MDHEN, CDR2 SYDVKM. CDR3 protein: CASSHSGSTDTQYF. The CDR3 DNA follows: TGTGCCAGCAGTCATAGCGGTAGCACAGATACGCAGTATTTT.

This clonotype was seen a handful of times. The rearrangement links TRBV29-1 to TRBJ1-4, with 7 bases that match TRBD1. V was clipped by 1 base and J by 6 bases; unmatched bases: 2. The CDR3 length is 13 residues. Per germline, CDR1 SQVTM and CDR2 ANQGSEA. CDR3 nucleotides: TGCAGCGTTGAAGGAGGGGGCGATGAAAAACTGTTTTTT. The encoded protein is CSVEGGGDEKLFF. Looking up the rest from reference TRBV29-1 and TRBJ1-4 gives the full variable domain: SAVISQKPSRDICQRGTSLTIQCQVDSQVTMMFWYRQQPGQSLTLIATANQGSEATYESGFVIDKFPISRPNLTFSTLTVSNMSPEDSSIYLCSVEGGGDEKLFFGSGTQLSVL.

This clonotype has a single count. This chain connects TRBV2 to TRBJ2-7; the match to TRBD2 covers 7 bases. The V and J ends lost 10 bases and 3 bases, in that order; junction bases with no gene match: 15. The CDR3 runs 15 residues. The germline CDR1 and CDR2 sequences are SNHLY and FYNNEI. In DNA, the CDR3 is TGTGCCATCGACGGGCTAGCGGAGGGTTTCTACGAGCAGTACTTC. Protein: CAIDGLAEGFYEQYF.

J is TRBJ2-1 and V is TRBV29-1, with D maybe TRBD1 (5 bases). The V end lost 6 bases, the J end lost 9 bases, and 15 bases lay between the germline ends. The CDR3 extends over 12 amino acids. Germline assignment: CDR1 SQVTM and CDR2 ANQGSEA. The CDR3 region has the DNA TGCAGCGTCCGCACAGGATTTGGTGAGCAGTTCTTC. Its protein product is CSVRTGFGEQFF.

The chain employs TRBV10-3 and TRBJ2-3, with D perhaps assigned TRBD1 or TRBD2 (6 bases each). CDR3 length: 14 residues. V dropped 7 bases and J dropped 5 bases, with 16 bases sitting between them. Germline-derived CDR1 and CDR2 are ENHRY and SYGVKD. The CDR3 DNA follows: TGTGCCATCAAGGCGGGACAAGCGGGAGATACGCAGTATTTT. Protein: CAIKAGQAGDTQYF.

This chain links TRBV28 with TRBJ1-2; D remains ambiguous. This CDR3 region has 14 residues. Germline V lookup: CDR1 MDHEN, CDR2 SYDVKM. Trimming took 6 bases from V and 5 from J, leaving 16 bases between them. The CDR3 loop reads CASRAQLVEYGYTF. The CDR3 nucleotides are TGTGCCAGCAGGGCCCAACTTGTTGAATATGGCTACACCTTC.

This clonotype was detected only a few times. The chain couples TRBV13 to TRBJ2-1, with TRBD2 matching 10 bases. The CDR3 has 15 amino acids. With 7 bases clipped from V and 5 bases from J, the junction kept 8 bases outside the gene matches. In germline, CDR1 is PRHDT, CDR2 FYEKMQ (reference sequence). CDR3 coding DNA: TGTGCCAGCAACACGCTAGCGGGAGTGGACAATGAGCAGTTCTTC. It encodes CASNTLAGVDNEQFF. Looking up the rest from reference TRBV13 and TRBJ2-1 gives the full variable domain: AAGVIQSPRHLIKEKRETATLKCYPIPRHDTVYWYQQGPGQDPQFLISFYEKMQSDKGSIPDRFSAQQFSDYHSELNMSSLELGDSALYFCASNTLAGVDNEQFFGPGTRLTVL.

This clonotype was found once. V is TRBV4-1 and J is TRBJ2-7, with TRBD1 identical over 8 bases. Germline V CDR1 and CDR2: MGHRA, YSYEKL. This CDR3 is 15 amino acids long. V shed 1 base and J 5 bases; nucleotides not matched to a gene: 7. The CDR3 loop reads CASSQAHRGLDEQYF. In DNA, the CDR3 is TGCGCCAGCAGCCAAGCACACAGGGGGTTGGACGAGCAGTACTTC.

This chain connects TRBV10-2 to TRBJ2-5; D gene unclear. Germline loops: CDR1 WSHSY, CDR2 SAAADI. This CDR3 spans 12 amino acids. The V end lost 2 bases, the J end lost 3 bases, and 4 bases lay between the germline ends. The CDR3 is CASSETEETQYF. The DNA for the CDR3 is TGCGCCAGCAGTGAGACAGAAGAGACCCAGTACTTC.

The chain carries TRBV11-3 and TRBJ2-1, with TRBD1 matching 12 bases. The CDR3 covers 15 residues. Germline trimming cut 6 bases from V and 5 bases from J; bases unmatched to any gene: 5. Germline-derived CDR1 and CDR2 are SGHNT and YENEEA. DNA of the CDR3: TGTGCCAGCAGGGAGGGGACAGGGGGCCACAATGAGCAGTTCTTC. The encoded protein is CASREGTGGHNEQFF.

This rearrangement joins TRBV29-1 to TRBJ1-4, with D perhaps TRBD1 (5 bases). V was pared by 4 bases and J by 2 bases, with 8 bases between. The CDR3 is 13 residues long. Germline CDR1 and CDR2: SQVTM and ANQGSEA. CDR3 loop: CSVGEGTNEKLFF. As DNA, the CDR3 is TGCAGCGTTGGTGAGGGGACTAATGAAAAACTGTTTTTT. The whole variable domain, remainder taken from reference TRBV29-1 and TRBJ1-4, is SAVISQKPSRDICQRGTSLTIQCQVDSQVTMMFWYRQQPGQSLTLIATANQGSEATYESGFVIDKFPISRPNLTFSTLTVSNMSPEDSSIYLCSVGEGTNEKLFFGSGTQLSVL.

This clonotype appeared a few times. The rearrangement links TRBV10-2 to TRBJ2-1; D possibly corresponds to TRBD2 (5 bases). The germline gives CDR1 WSHSY, CDR2 SAAADI. The V gene lost 6 bases and the J gene lost 6 bases, with 12 bases spanning the gap. CDR3 length equals 13 residues. This CDR3 is CASSETNFNEQFF. CDR3 coding DNA: TGCGCCAGCAGCGAGACTAACTTCAATGAGCAGTTCTTC.

This clonotype was picked up one time. The J gene is TRBJ1-2, the V gene TRBV24-1; D perhaps matches TRBD1 (5 bases). This CDR3 has 12 amino acids. Germline V gene data show CDR1 as KGHDR and CDR2 as SFDVKD. V gave up 6 bases and J gave up 11 bases, with 15 bases separating them. DNA of the CDR3: TGTGCCACCAGTTTACGGGGGTCTTTATACACCTTC. The encoded protein is CATSLRGSLYTF.

In this sample, this clonotype turned up a few times. The chain recombines TRBV6-6 with TRBJ2-7, with unresolved D. The germline V and J ends were trimmed by 4 bases and 6 bases, with 10 bases remaining between them. CDR1 MNHNY and CDR2 SVGAGI come from the germline V gene (reference sequence). CDR3 length: 12 amino acids. CDR3 nucleotide sequence: TGTGCCAGCAGTTCCAGTTTGAGCGAGCAGTACTTC. This codes for CASSSSLSEQYF.

The chain joins TRBV29-1 to TRBJ2-4, with 9 positions matching TRBD2. The CDR3 contains 13 residues. Trimming cost V 0 bases and J 12 bases; bases outside gene matches: 6. Looked up from germline, CDR1 is SQVTM and CDR2 is ANQGSEA. This chain's CDR3 is CSVEEVAGAYQYF. In DNA form, the CDR3 reads TGCAGCGTTGAAGAAGTAGCGGGGGCCTATCAGTACTTC.

The genes are TRBV6-5 and TRBJ2-3; perhaps TRBD2 as D (5 bases). V was cut by 5 bases and J by 8 bases, with 14 bases left in between. Germline V gene data show CDR1 as MNHEY and CDR2 as SVGAGI. The CDR3 spans 13 residues. The DNA for the CDR3 is TGTGCCAGCAGTACACTAGGATTTGGTACGCAGTATTTT. This sequence encodes CASSTLGFGTQYF.

In the case of this clonotype: Since no conserved phenylalanine or tryptophan closes the CDR3, a read error is the likely cause. The chain is built from TRBV28 and TRBJ2-5; D call uncertain. V lost 0 bases and J lost 2, with 1 base in between. Germline V gene sequence: CDR1 MDHEN, CDR2 SYDVKM. The CDR3 is made up of 12 amino acids. The CDR3 DNA is TGTGCCAGCAGTTTATGGCAAGAGACCCAGTACTTA. Translation gives CASSLWQETQYL.

V usage is TRBV9 and J usage is TRBJ2-7; D is uncertain. Gene TRBJ2-5 matches the end of the DNA better, so the J call may be wrong. The CDR3 runs 15 residues. CDR1 and CDR2 (germline): SGDLS, YYNGEE. The CDR3 here is CASSVDTLQSWTQYF. CDR3 bases: TGTGCCAGCAGCGTAGATACACTTCAAAGTTGGACCCAGTACTTC.

This clonotype has a handful of counts. V gene TRBV2 combines with J gene TRBJ2-5, with D uncertain. Trimming took 3 bases from V and 0 from J, leaving 5 bases between them. From germline, CDR1 is SNHLY and CDR2 FYNNEI. The CDR3 has 13 amino acids. CDR3 bases: TGTGCCAGCAGTGATAGTTACCAAGAGACCCAGTACTTC. Translated: CASSDSYQETQYF.

Only a few counts were recorded for this clonotype. The chain joins TRBV20-1 to TRBJ1-2; D ambiguous. The CDR3 is 17 residues long. From germline, CDR1 is DFQATT and CDR2 SNEGSKA (reference sequence). V lost 4 bases and J lost 0, with 21 bases in between. CDR3 nucleotide sequence: TGCAGTGCTATAATTTTCGATGCGGGCAGGTCTAACTATGGCTACACCTTC. It translates to CSAIIFDAGRSNYGYTF.

V is TRBV7-2 and J is TRBJ1-1; unclear D gene. The CDR3 runs 14 residues. Germline V gene lookup returns CDR1 SGHTA and CDR2 FQGNSA. V lost 1 base and J 7 bases, leaving 13 bases between the germline ends. The CDR3: CASSLGAAFGEAFF. The CDR3 DNA follows: TGTGCCAGCAGCTTAGGGGCCGCCTTCGGTGAAGCTTTCTTT.

The gene calls are TRBV24-1 and TRBJ2-3; D is ambiguous. The CDR3 consists of 16 residues. V dropped 3 bases and J dropped 2 bases, with 14 bases sitting between them. The germline gives CDR1 KGHDR, CDR2 SFDVKD. The CDR3 DNA is TGTGCCACCAGTGATAATGTAAGGGATTTCACAGATACGCAGTATTTT. Amino acids: CATSDNVRDFTDTQYF.

The chain carries TRBV4-1 and TRBJ2-3, with 11 bases lining up with TRBD2. With 0 bases clipped from V and 5 bases from J, the junction kept 4 bases outside the gene matches. The CDR3 covers 16 residues. Germline V lookup: CDR1 MGHRA, CDR2 YSYEKL. The CDR3 bases are TGCGCCAGCAGCCAAGAACTAGCGGGAGTAGGAGATACGCAGTATTTT. Protein: CASSQELAGVGDTQYF.

This clonotype has more than one count but fewer than ten. The V call is TRBV28, the J call TRBJ2-7; TRBD2 agrees at 8 bases. The CDR3 covers 12 residues. Germline CDR1 reads MDHEN; CDR2 reads SYDVKM. Trimming at V came to 8 bases and at J to 1 base, leaving 1 base not matched to a gene. CDR3 coding DNA: TGTGCCAGCTTAGCGGGGTCCTACGAGCAGTACTTC. Its translation is CASLAGSYEQYF.

The genes are TRBV29-1 and TRBJ1-1; D is ambiguous. The CDR3 consists of 13 residues. Germline CDR1 is SQVTM and CDR2 is ANQGSEA. Trimming removed 7 bases at V and 1 base at J, with 13 bases between. The CDR3 bases are TGCAGCGCTGAGCGGTACAAGAACACTGAAGCTTTCTTT. As protein: CSAERYKNTEAFF.

The chain recombines TRBV3-1 with TRBJ1-2; 10 bases fit TRBD1. Germline-derived CDR1 and CDR2 are LGHDT and YNNKEL (reference sequence). The CDR3 runs to 15 residues. V gave up 4 bases and J gave up 7 bases; unmatched junction bases: 9. CDR3 bases: TGTGCCAGCAGCCCTAGGACAGGGGGGGAACGTGGCTACACCTTC. This gives the protein CASSPRTGGERGYTF.

With respect to this clonotype: This may be a read error: a much more frequent sequence differs by one nucleotide. This chain uses TRBV7-2 with TRBJ2-1; 10 positions match TRBD2. V dropped 4 bases and J dropped 13; count of bases not matched to a gene: 19. CDR3 size: 17 residues. The germline CDR1 and CDR2 sequences are SGHTA and FQGNSA. As DNA, the CDR3 is TGTGCCAGCAGCTCCCGACGTTCTAGCGGGGGAGGAGAGACCCAGTTCTTC. This codes for CASSSRRSSGGGETQFF.

This clonotype was seen a few times. V gene TRBV6-5 combines with J gene TRBJ2-5, with D tentatively TRBD1 or TRBD2 (5 bases each). V was trimmed by 5 bases and J by 1 base, leaving 11 bases between them. This CDR3 spans 14 amino acids. The germline gives CDR1 MNHEY, CDR2 SVGAGI. CDR3 protein: CASSPWGSQETQYF. Written as DNA, the CDR3 is TGTGCCAGCAGTCCTTGGGGGAGCCAAGAGACCCAGTACTTC.

The chain links TRBV4-1 to TRBJ2-1, with D perhaps TRBD2 (5 bases). CDR3 length equals 16 residues. The germline CDR1 and CDR2 sequences are MGHRA and YSYEKL. Between the trimmed V and J ends, which lost 1 base and 7 bases, there was a span of 17 bases. The CDR3 reads CASSQVLTSYGNEQFF. The CDR3 coding sequence is TGCGCCAGCAGCCAAGTTCTCACTAGTTATGGTAATGAGCAGTTCTTC.

The chain has TRBV20-1 and TRBJ1-5; TRBD1 is a possible D gene (5 bases). The CDR3 extends over 14 amino acids. V dropped 0 bases and J dropped 7 bases, with 13 bases sitting between them. CDR1 and CDR2 (germline): DFQATT, SNEGSKA (reference sequence). CDR3 nucleotides: TGCAGTGCTAGAGATTTCCAGGGAGGACAGCCCCAGCATTTT. This translates into CSARDFQGGQPQHF.

This clonotype was observed a few times. This chain uses TRBV7-3 with TRBJ2-6; 13 bases map to TRBD2. The CDR3 extends over 19 amino acids. CDR1 and CDR2 (germline): SGHTA, FQGTGA. The V segment lost 4 bases and the J segment 2 bases; nucleotides outside the gene matches: 8. In DNA, the CDR3 is TGTGCCAGCAGCTCCACTAGCGGGAGGGCCTTCACTGGGGCCAACGTCCTGACTTTC. Protein sequence: CASSSTSGRAFTGANVLTF.